Included here is one T cell receptor (beta chain) sequence, with context. What it recognizes is unknown. Use of 60 Vbeta and 13 Jbeta primers characterized the PCR. Method: immunoSEQ multiplex PCR; TCRdb's copy keeps in-frame clones and lacks some. The data contain about 210,000 clones, roughly 79% of them singletons. Donors consisted of healthy bone marrow donors. This sample is drawn from a study of cytomegalovirus exposure and HLA in healthy donors. Study-wide points: Sequencing depth roughly uniform across donors was assumed in presence/absence analyses. A later analysis, which compared TCR beta chains of equal frequency, found the HLA-associated ones more clonally expanded.

The receptor comes from a male donor in good health and CMV-seronegative. The material sequenced was PBMCs.

The CDR3 DNA reads as TGTGCCAGCAGCTTAGATCTGCGGGAGCCCCAGCATTTT. Translation gives CASSLDLREPQHF. The chain links TRBV7-8 to TRBJ1-5; D gene uncertain. CDR3 length: 13 amino acids. V was trimmed by 1 base and J by 8 bases, leaving 9 bases between them. Germline V lookup: CDR1 SGHVS, CDR2 FQNEAQ. The whole variable domain, filled in from reference TRBV7-8 and TRBJ1-5, reads GAGVSQSPRYKVAKRGQDVALRCDPISGHVSLFWYQQALGQGPEFLTYFQNEAQLDKSGLPSDRFFAERPEGSVSTLKIQRTQQEDSAVYLCASSLDLREPQHFGDGTRLSIL.